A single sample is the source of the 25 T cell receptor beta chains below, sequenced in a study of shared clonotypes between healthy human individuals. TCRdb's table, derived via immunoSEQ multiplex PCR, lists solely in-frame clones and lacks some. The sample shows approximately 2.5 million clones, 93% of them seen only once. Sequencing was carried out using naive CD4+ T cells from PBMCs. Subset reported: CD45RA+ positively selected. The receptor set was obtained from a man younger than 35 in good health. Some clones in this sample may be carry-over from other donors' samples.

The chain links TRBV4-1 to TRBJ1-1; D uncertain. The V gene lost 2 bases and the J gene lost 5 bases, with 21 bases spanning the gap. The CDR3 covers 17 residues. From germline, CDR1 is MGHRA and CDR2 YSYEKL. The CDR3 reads CASSQPTTGRRDTEAFF. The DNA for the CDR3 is TGCGCCAGCAGCCAACCTACCACCGGGAGACGAGATACTGAAGCTTTCTTT.

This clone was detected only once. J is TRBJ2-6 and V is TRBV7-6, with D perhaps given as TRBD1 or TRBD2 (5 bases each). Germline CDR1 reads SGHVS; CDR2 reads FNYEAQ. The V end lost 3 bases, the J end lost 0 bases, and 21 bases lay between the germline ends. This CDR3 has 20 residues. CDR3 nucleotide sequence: TGTGCCAGCAGCTTTGTGGGATATGGGGGACCGACCTCTGGGGCCAACGTCCTGACTTTC. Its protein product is CASSFVGYGGPTSGANVLTF.

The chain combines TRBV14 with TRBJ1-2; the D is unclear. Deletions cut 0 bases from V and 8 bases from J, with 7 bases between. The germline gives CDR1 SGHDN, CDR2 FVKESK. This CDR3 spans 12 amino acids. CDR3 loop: CASSQDGRGYTF. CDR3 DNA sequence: TGTGCCAGCAGCCAAGATGGTCGGGGCTACACCTTC.

The CDR3 region has the DNA TGTGCCAGCAGTAGGTCCTTCAATCAGCCCCAGCATTTT. Translating gives CASSRSFNQPQHF. The chain combines TRBV28 with TRBJ1-5; D unresolved. The CDR3 has 13 residues. Germline loops: CDR1 MDHEN, CDR2 SYDVKM. Between the trimmed V and J ends, which lost 5 bases and 3 bases, there was a span of 8 bases.

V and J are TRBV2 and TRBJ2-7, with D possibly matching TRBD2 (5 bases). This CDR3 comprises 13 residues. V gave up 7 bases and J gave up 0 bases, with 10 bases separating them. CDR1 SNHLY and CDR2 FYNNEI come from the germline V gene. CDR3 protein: CASKQRHSYEQYF. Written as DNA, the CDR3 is TGTGCCAGCAAACAGCGGCACTCCTACGAGCAGTACTTC.

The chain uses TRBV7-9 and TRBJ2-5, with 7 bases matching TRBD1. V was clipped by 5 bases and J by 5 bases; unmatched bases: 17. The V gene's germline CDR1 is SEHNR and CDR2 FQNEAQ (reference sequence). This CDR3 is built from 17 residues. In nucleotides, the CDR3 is TGTGCCAGCAGCCCCCGTAAGGGCTCCACAGGGGTTGAGACCCAGTACTTC. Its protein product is CASSPRKGSTGVETQYF.

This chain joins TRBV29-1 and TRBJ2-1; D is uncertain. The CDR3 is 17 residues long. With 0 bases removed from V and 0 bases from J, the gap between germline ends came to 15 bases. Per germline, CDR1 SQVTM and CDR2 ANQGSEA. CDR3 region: CSVEDTELTYSYNEQFF. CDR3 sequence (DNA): TGCAGCGTTGAAGATACAGAACTAACTTACTCCTACAATGAGCAGTTCTTC.

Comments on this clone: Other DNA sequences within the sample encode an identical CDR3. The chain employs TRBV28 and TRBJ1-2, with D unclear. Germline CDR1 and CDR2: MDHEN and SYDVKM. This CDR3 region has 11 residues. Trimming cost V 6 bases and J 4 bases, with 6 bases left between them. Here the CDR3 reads CASSPGYGYTF. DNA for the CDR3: TGTGCCAGCAGCCCCGGCTATGGCTACACCTTC.

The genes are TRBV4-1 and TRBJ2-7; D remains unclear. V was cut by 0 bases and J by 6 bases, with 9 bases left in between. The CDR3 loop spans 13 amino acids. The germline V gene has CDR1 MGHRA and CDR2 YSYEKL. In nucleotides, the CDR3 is TGCGCCAGCAGCCAAGATTGGCGTTCCGAGCAGTACTTC. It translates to CASSQDWRSEQYF.

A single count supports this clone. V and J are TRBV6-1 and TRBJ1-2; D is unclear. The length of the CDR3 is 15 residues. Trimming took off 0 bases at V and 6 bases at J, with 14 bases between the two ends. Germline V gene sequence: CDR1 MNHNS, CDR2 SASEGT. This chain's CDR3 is CASSEAYVIEDGYTF. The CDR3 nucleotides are TGTGCCAGCAGTGAAGCTTATGTAATAGAAGATGGCTACACCTTC.

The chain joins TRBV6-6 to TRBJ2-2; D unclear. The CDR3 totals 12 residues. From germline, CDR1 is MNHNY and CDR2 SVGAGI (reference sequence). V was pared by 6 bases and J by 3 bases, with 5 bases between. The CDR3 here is CASSQYTGELFF. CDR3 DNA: TGTGCCAGCAGCCAGTACACCGGGGAGCTGTTTTTT.

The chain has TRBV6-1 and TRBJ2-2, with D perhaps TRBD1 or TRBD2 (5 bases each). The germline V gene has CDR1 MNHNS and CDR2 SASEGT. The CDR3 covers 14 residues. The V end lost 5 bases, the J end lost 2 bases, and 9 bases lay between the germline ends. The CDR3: CASSRDPNTGELFF. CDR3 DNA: TGTGCCAGCAGTAGGGACCCTAACACCGGGGAGCTGTTTTTT.

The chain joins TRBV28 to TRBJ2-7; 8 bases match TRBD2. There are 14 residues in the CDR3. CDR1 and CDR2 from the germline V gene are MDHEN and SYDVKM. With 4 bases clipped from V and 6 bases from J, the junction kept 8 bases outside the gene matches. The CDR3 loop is CASSSPSGHGEQYF. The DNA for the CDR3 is TGTGCCAGCAGTTCCCCTAGCGGGCATGGCGAGCAGTACTTC. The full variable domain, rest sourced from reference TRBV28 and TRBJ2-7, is DVKVTQSSRYLVKRTGEKVFLECVQDMDHENMFWYRQDPGLGLRLIYFSYDVKMKEKGDIPEGYSVSREKKERFSLILESASTNQTSMYLCASSSPSGHGEQYFGPGTRLTVT.

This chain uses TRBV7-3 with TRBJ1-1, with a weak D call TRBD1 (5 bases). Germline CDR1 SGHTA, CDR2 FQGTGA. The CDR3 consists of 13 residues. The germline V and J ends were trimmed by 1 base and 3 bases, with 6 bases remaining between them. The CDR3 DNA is TGTGCCAGCAGCTTAATGGGGGACACTGAAGCTTTCTTT. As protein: CASSLMGDTEAFF.

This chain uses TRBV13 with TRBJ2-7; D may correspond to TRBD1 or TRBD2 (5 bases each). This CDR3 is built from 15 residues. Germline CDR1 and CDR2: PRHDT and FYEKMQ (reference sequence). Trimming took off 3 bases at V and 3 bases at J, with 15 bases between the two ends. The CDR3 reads CASSLRGPTVYEQYF. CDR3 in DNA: TGTGCCAGCAGCTTGAGGGGACCGACGGTCTACGAGCAGTACTTC.

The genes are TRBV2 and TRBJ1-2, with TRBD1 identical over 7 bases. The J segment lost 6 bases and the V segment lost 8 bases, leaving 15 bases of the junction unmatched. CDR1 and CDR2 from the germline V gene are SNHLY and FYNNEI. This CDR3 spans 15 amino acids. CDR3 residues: CASLLSLATGDGYTF. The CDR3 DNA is TGTGCCAGCCTCCTTTCCTTAGCAACAGGGGATGGCTACACCTTC.

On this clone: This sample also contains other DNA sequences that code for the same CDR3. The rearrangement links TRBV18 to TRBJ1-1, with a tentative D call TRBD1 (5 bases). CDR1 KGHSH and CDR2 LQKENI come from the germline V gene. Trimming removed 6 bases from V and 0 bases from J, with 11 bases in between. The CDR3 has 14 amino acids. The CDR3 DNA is TGTGCCAGCTCGCAGGGACTGATGAACACTGAAGCTTTCTTT. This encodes CASSQGLMNTEAFF. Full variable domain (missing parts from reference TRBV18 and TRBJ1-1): NAGVMQNPRHLVRRRGQEARLRCSPMKGHSHVYWYRQLPEEGLKFMVYLQKENIIDESGMPKERFSAEFPKEGPSILRIQQVVRGDSAAYFCASSQGLMNTEAFFGQGTRLTVV.

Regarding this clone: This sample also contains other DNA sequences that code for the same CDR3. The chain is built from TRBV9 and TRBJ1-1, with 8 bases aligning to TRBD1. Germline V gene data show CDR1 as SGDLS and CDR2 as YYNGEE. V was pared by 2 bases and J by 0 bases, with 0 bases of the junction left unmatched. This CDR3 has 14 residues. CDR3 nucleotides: TGTGCCAGCAGCGTGGGACAGGTGAACACTGAAGCTTTCTTT. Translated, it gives CASSVGQVNTEAFF.

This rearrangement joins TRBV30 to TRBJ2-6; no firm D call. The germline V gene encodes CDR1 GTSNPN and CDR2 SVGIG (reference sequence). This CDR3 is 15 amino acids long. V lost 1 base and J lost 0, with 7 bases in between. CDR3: CAWSAQISGANVLTF. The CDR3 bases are TGTGCCTGGAGTGCCCAGATCTCTGGGGCCAACGTCCTGACTTTC.

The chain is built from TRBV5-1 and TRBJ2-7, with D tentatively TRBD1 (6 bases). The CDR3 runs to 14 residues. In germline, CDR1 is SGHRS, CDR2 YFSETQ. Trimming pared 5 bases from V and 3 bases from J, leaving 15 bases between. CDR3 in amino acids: CASRQNRESYEQYF. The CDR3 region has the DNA TGCGCCAGCAGGCAAAACAGGGAAAGCTACGAGCAGTACTTC.

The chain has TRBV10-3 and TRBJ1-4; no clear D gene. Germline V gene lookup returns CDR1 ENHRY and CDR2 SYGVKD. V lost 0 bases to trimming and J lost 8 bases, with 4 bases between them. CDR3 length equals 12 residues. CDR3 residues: CAISESWEKLFF. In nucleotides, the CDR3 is TGTGCCATCAGTGAGTCCTGGGAAAAACTGTTTTTT.

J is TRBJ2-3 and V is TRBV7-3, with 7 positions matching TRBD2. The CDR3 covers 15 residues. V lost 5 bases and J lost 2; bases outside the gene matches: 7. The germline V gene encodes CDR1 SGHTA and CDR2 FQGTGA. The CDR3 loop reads CASSRKAGFTDTQYF. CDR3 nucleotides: TGTGCCAGCAGCCGAAAAGCGGGGTTCACAGATACGCAGTATTTT.

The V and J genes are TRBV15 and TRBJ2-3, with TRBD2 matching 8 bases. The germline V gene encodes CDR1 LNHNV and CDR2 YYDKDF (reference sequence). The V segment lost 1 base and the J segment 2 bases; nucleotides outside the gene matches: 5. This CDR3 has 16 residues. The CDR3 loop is CATSRGPGGVTDTQYF. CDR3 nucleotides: TGTGCCACCAGCAGAGGCCCGGGGGGGGTCACAGATACGCAGTATTTT.

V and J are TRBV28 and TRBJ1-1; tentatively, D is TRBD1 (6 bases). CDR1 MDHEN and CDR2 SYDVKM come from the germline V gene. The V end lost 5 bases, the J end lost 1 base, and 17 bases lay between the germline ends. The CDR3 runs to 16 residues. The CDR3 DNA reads TGTGCCAGCAGTCCGAGAATTGGAGGGGGGAACACTGAAGCTTTCTTT. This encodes CASSPRIGGGNTEAFF.

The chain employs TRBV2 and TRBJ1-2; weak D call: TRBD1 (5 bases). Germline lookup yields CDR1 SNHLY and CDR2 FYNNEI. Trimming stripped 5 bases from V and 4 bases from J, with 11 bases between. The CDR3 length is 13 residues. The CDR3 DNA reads TGTGCCAGCAGTATCGAGGGGCTCTATGGCTACACCTTC. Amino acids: CASSIEGLYGYTF. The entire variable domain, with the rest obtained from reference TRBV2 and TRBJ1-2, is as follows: EPEVTQTPSHQVTQMGQEVILRCVPISNHLYFYWYRQILGQKVEFLVSFYNNEISEKSEIFDDQFSVERPDGSNFTLKIRSTKLEDSAMYFCASSIEGLYGYTFGSGTRLTVV.